The sequence of this T cell receptor beta chain was determined in a study of shared clonotypes between healthy human individuals. General study results and limits: In contrast to clonotypes shared by all four donors, non-shared clonotypes had lower generation probabilities.

CDR1 SGDLS and CDR2 YYNGEE come from the germline V gene. The CDR3 contains 14 residues. The V and J ends lost 0 bases and 3 bases respectively, with 9 bases between them. In regard to this clone: Its antigen is still unknown.

CD45RA+ naive and CD45RA-negative memory subsets were separated from CD4+ cells. Several immunoSEQ plates held equal portions of the genomic DNA taken from each subset. Clones were sequenced by immunoSEQ multiplex PCR, and TCRdb holds only the in-frame ones, with some missing. The sample has roughly 1,500,000 clones; 98% to 99% are singletons. Sequencing used naive CD4+ T cells sorted from blood. Stated subset: CD45RA+ positively selected. The J gene is TRBJ1-2, the V gene TRBV9; possibly TRBD1 for D (5 bases). The source is a man in his thirties or forties in good health. The CDR3 region has the DNA TGTGCCAGCAGCGTAGGGATAGGGGACTATGGCTACACCTTC. Encoded protein: CASSVGIGDYGYTF.